The next 22 T cell receptor beta chains were all read from a single sample in a study of T-cell reconstitution after alpha-beta-depleted transplantation in children. A TCRbeta library incorporating unique molecular identifiers was prepared. TCRdb called the PCR reads again in MiXCR, with one record for every CDR3 protein. The data contain about 580,000 distinct CDR3 sequences, 25% to 30% of them singletons. Specimen: PBMCs, collected before TCRalphabeta/CD19-depleted stem cell transplant. The receptors originated from a boy in the first two years of life with Wiskott-Aldrich syndrome, due to receive a stem cell transplant.

The sample holds a few counts of this clonotype. Germline and junction disagree at one end, which may indicate a read error. V and J are TRBV4-1 and TRBJ2-1, with D unresolved. The CDR3 contains 10 residues. CDR1 is MGHRA, CDR2 YSYEKL, per germline. As DNA, the CDR3 is TGCGCCAGCAGCCCGGGTCCGTGGGTCTTC. Its protein is CASSPGPWVF.

This rearrangement joins TRBV12-3 or TRBV12-4 to TRBJ1-6; the D is unclear. Between the trimmed V and J ends, which lost 7 bases and 7 bases, there was a span of 17 bases. This CDR3 is built from 15 residues. The CDR3 reads CASTSRSTQNSPLHF. DNA of the CDR3: TGTGCCAGCACTTCAAGGTCCACCCAAAATTCACCCCTCCACTTT.

This clonotype was observed a handful of times. The chain couples TRBV10-3 to TRBJ2-6; 10 nucleotides line up with TRBD2. Germline values: CDR1 ENHRY, CDR2 SYGVKD. The CDR3 runs 17 residues. V trimming: 8 bases; J trimming: 4 bases; junction bases outside the gene matches: 11. The CDR3 here is CAISLIAGGAGANVLTF. DNA for the CDR3: TGTGCCATCTCTCTAATAGCGGGAGGTGCCGGGGCCAACGTCCTGACTTTC.

This rearrangement joins TRBV27 to TRBJ2-1, with D uncertain. Trimming pared 1 base from V and 6 bases from J, leaving 19 bases between. CDR3 length: 17 residues. Germline V gives CDR1 MNHEY, CDR2 SMNVEV (reference sequence). In DNA, the CDR3 is TGTGCCAGCAGTTTATGGTTAGTGAGTACAAAGGTCAATGAGCAGTTCTTC. The encoded protein is CASSLWLVSTKVNEQFF.

This clonotype was recorded a few times. V is TRBV10-1 and J is TRBJ1-2; 8 bases agree with TRBD1. Germline CDR1 and CDR2: WNHNN and SYGVQD (reference sequence). The V gene end was trimmed by 3 bases and the J gene end by 7 bases; junction bases not matched to a gene: 4. This CDR3 contains 13 residues. As DNA, the CDR3 is TGCGCCAGCAGTGACAGACAGGGGTTTGGCTACACCTTC. It is translated as CASSDRQGFGYTF.

The J gene is TRBJ2-1, the V gene TRBV29-1; the match to TRBD2 covers 13 bases. This CDR3 has 21 amino acids. Germline V gene data show CDR1 as SQVTM and CDR2 as ANQGSEA. With V trimmed by 3 bases and J by 0 bases, 17 bases remained unmatched. The DNA of the CDR3 is TGCAGCGTTGAGGGCGTTTGGGTTCCCGGGACTAGCGGGAACTCCTACAATGAGCAGTTCTTC. Translation: CSVEGVWVPGTSGNSYNEQFF.

The chain joins TRBV4-1 to TRBJ2-3; no clear D gene. Trimming stripped 3 bases from V and 7 bases from J, with 8 bases between. The CDR3 contains 12 residues. Germline V gene data show CDR1 as MGHRA and CDR2 as YSYEKL. The CDR3 coding sequence is TGCGCCAGCAGCCATGACTCAAATACGCAGTATTTT. Its protein product is CASSHDSNTQYF.

J is TRBJ1-2 and V is TRBV18, with D tentatively TRBD1 (6 bases). This CDR3 is 15 amino acids long. Per germline, CDR1 KGHSH and CDR2 LQKENI. Trimming pared 2 bases from V and 0 bases from J, leaving 10 bases between. CDR3 nucleotide sequence: TGTGCCAGCTCACCAACAGGGTTGGCTAACTATGGCTACACCTTC. It is translated as CASSPTGLANYGYTF.

The V gene is TRBV6-1, the J gene TRBJ1-1; D remains unclear. Germline lookup yields CDR1 MNHNS and CDR2 SASEGT. The CDR3 extends over 12 amino acids. The V and J ends lost 3 bases and 11 bases respectively, with 13 bases between them. CDR3 DNA sequence: TGTGCCAGCAGTGATTTGTGGGGTCCCGCTTTCTTT. Protein sequence: CASSDLWGPAFF.

V and J are TRBV5-4 and TRBJ2-3, with D perhaps matching TRBD2 (6 bases). The CDR3 consists of 16 residues. Germline V CDR1 and CDR2: SGHNT, YYREEE (reference sequence). V was pared by 4 bases and J by 4 bases, with 19 bases between. CDR3 coding DNA: TGTGCCAGCAGCCGAATGGGGGTGCGGGGCGCAGATACGCAGTATTTT. It translates to CASSRMGVRGADTQYF.

This chain links TRBV20-1 with TRBJ2-7, with no clear D. The V gene's germline CDR1 is DFQATT and CDR2 SNEGSKA (reference sequence). This CDR3 has 14 amino acids. Trimming removed 4 bases from V and 1 base from J, with 14 bases in between. The CDR3 is CSATYGRKSYEQYF. CDR3 DNA: TGCAGTGCTACCTATGGGCGGAAATCCTACGAGCAGTACTTC.

The chain is built from TRBV5-1 and TRBJ2-3; 11 bases fit TRBD2. Germline trimming cut 3 bases from V and 1 base from J; bases unmatched to any gene: 4. Germline loops: CDR1 SGHRS, CDR2 YFSETQ. This CDR3 has 16 residues. The DNA of the CDR3 is TGCGCCAGCAGCTGGGGGACTAGCGGAGGCACAGATACGCAGTATTTT. Its protein is CASSWGTSGGTDTQYF.

In this sample, this clonotype turned up once. The limits of the CDR3 on the DNA are not certain, so only TCRdb's listed CDR3 is given. The chain recombines TRBV5-1 with TRBJ2-1. Germline lookup yields CDR1 SGHRS and CDR2 YFSETQ. The CDR3 spans 15 amino acids, including both terminal residues. The CDR3 region is CASSIYFGVNHEQFF.

The chain employs TRBV5-6 and TRBJ2-5, with D possibly TRBD1 on 6 matching bases. Germline lookup yields CDR1 SGHDT and CDR2 YYEEEE. V dropped 1 base and J dropped 10 bases, with 14 bases sitting between them. This CDR3 has 13 amino acids. The CDR3 loop reads CASSLRTARDQYF. The CDR3 nucleotides read TGTGCCAGCAGCTTGCGGACAGCCCGAGACCAGTACTTC.

Concerning this clonotype: Germline is not matched at one junction end, which may reflect a read error. The J gene is TRBJ2-1, the V gene TRBV7-8; D gene uncertain. Germline assignment: CDR1 SGHVS and CDR2 FQNEAQ. The CDR3 is made up of 11 amino acids. DNA for the CDR3: TGTGCTAGCAAGGGTTACGATGAGCAGTTCTTC. Translated, it gives CASKGYDEQFF.

This clonotype was counted only a few times. The V call is TRBV29-1, the J call TRBJ2-7, with 7 bases lining up with TRBD1. The CDR3 loop spans 13 amino acids. Trimming took 6 bases from V and 4 from J; bases not matched to a gene: 9. Germline V gives CDR1 SQVTM, CDR2 ANQGSEA. DNA of the CDR3: TGCAGCGTCCGACCGGGACAGAAATACGAGCAGTACTTC. This translates into CSVRPGQKYEQYF.

This clonotype was picked up a small number of times. The chain carries TRBV5-1 and TRBJ2-7, with 8 bases identical to TRBD1. The J segment lost 4 bases and the V segment lost 1 base, leaving 7 bases of the junction unmatched. The CDR3 has 15 amino acids. The germline V gene has CDR1 SGHRS and CDR2 YFSETQ. The CDR3 loop is CASSLWTGILYEQYF. Here the CDR3 DNA reads TGCGCCAGCAGCTTGTGGACAGGGATTTTATACGAGCAGTACTTC.

This clonotype came up a few times. The rearrangement joins TRBV29-1 to TRBJ2-5, with D perhaps matching TRBD1 (5 bases). Germline V gene lookup returns CDR1 SQVTM and CDR2 ANQGSEA. The CDR3 consists of 12 residues. The V and J ends lost 6 bases and 5 bases respectively, with 13 bases between them. The CDR3 DNA reads as TGCAGCGTGGAACAGGTTGGGGAGACCCAGTACTTC. This encodes CSVEQVGETQYF.

The chain employs TRBV5-1 and TRBJ1-6, with D perhaps matching TRBD1 (5 bases). Germline loops: CDR1 SGHRS, CDR2 YFSETQ. V lost 5 bases to trimming and J lost 5 bases, with 11 bases between them. The CDR3 length is 14 residues. Written as DNA, the CDR3 is TGCGCCAGCAGAGGGACGGCGAATAATTCACCCCTCCACTTT. The encoded protein is CASRGTANNSPLHF.

This clonotype was seen only a few times. CDR3 DNA: TGTGCCAGCAGTTCTAGCGGGAGGGCCAAGGGAAATGAGCAGTTCTTC. It is translated as CASSSSGRAKGNEQFF. The chain joins TRBV28 to TRBJ2-1; TRBD2 matches at 12 bases. Germline V gene sequence: CDR1 MDHEN, CDR2 SYDVKM. The CDR3 extends over 16 amino acids. The V gene end was trimmed by 4 bases and the J gene end by 7 bases; junction bases not matched to a gene: 8. Filled out from reference TRBV28 and TRBJ2-1, the complete variable domain reads DVKVTQSSRYLVKRTGEKVFLECVQDMDHENMFWYRQDPGLGLRLIYFSYDVKMKEKGDIPEGYSVSREKKERFSLILESASTNQTSMYLCASSSSGRAKGNEQFFGPGTRLTVL.

The CDR3 sequence is CASSLIGDLASYEQYF. The CDR3 region has the DNA TGTGCCAGCAGTTTAATAGGAGACTTGGCCTCCTACGAGCAGTACTTC. The gene calls are TRBV28 and TRBJ2-7; D not certain. The V gene lost 2 bases and the J gene lost 0 bases, with 14 bases spanning the gap. CDR1 is MDHEN, CDR2 SYDVKM, per germline. This CDR3 has 16 residues.

This chain uses TRBV12-3 or TRBV12-4 with TRBJ2-1; D tentatively fits TRBD1 or TRBD2 (5 bases each). CDR3 length: 16 residues. With 3 bases removed from V and 2 bases from J, the gap between germline ends came to 14 bases. The DNA of the CDR3 is TGTGCCAGCAGTTTGGGACCTCAGGGCACCTACAATGAGCAGTTCTTC. As protein: CASSLGPQGTYNEQFF.